The clone carrying this T cell receptor beta chain showed up many times. This entry belongs to a study of T-cell reconstitution after alpha-beta-depleted transplantation in children. CDR3 length: 13 amino acids. Germline V gene data show CDR1 as SGHRS and CDR2 as YFSETQ. V was pared by 0 bases and J by 5 bases, with 6 bases between. Preparing the TCRbeta library involved the use of unique molecular identifiers. TCRdb reprocessed the PCR reads via MiXCR and lists one record per CDR3 protein. The sample holds around 200,000 distinct CDR3 sequences, 8.5% to 10% seen once. Sequencing was performed on PBMCs from the stem cell graft donor, taken from the stem cell graft. This chain connects TRBV5-1 to TRBJ1-5; D gene unclear. The origin of this receptor is a human donor who donated a stem cell graft to a child with acute lymphoblastic leukemia. The CDR3 loop reads CASSLGVDQPQHF. CDR3 nucleotide sequence: TGCGCCAGCAGCTTGGGAGTGGATCAGCCCCAGCATTTT. The whole variable domain, remainder taken from reference TRBV5-1 and TRBJ1-5, is KAGVTQTPRYLIKTRGQQVTLSCSPISGHRSVSWYQQTPGQGLQFLFEYFSETQRNKGNFPGRFSGRQFSNSRSEMNVSTLELGDSALYLCASSLGVDQPQHFGDGTRLSIL.